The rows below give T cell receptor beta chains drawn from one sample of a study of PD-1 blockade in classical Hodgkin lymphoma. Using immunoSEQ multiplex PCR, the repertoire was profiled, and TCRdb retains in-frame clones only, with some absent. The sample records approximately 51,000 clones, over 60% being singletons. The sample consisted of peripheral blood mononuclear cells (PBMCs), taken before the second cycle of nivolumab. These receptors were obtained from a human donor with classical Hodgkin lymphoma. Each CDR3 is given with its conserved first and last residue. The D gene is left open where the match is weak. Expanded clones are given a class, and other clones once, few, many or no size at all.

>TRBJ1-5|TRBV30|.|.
TGTGCCTGGTCCTTGGACAGCAATCAGCCCCAGCATTTT
CAWSLDSNQPQHF
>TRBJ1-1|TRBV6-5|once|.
TGTGCCAGCAGCCCCGGGCTCATGGGAGGGACTGAAGCTTTCTTT
CASSPGLMGGTEAFF
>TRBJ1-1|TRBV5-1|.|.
TGCGCCAGCAGCTTGAGGTCAGCTAAGGCTTACACTGAAGCTTTCTTT
CASSLRSAKAYTEAFF
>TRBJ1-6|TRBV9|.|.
TGTGCCAGCAGCACCTCCACACGGAGCTCCTATAATTCACCCCTCCACTTT
CASSTSTRSSYNSPLHF
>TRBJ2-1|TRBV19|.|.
TGTGCCAGTAGTACCGGGTCCTACAATGAGCAGTTCTTC
CASSTGSYNEQFF
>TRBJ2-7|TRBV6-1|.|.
TGTGCCAGCAGTGAGGCGCTCACCTACGAGCAGTACTTC
CASSEALTYEQYF
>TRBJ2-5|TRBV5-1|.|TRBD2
TGCGCCAGCAGCCCCCGGGGGGAAGAGACCCAGTACTTC
CASSPRGEETQYF
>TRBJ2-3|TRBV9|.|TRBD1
TGTGCCAGCAGCGTATATGACAGGGGGCGATCAGATACGCAGTATTTT
CASSVYDRGRSDTQYF
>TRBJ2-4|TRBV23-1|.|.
TGCGCCAGCAGTCGAAACAGGCCCAAAAACATTCAGTACTTC
CASSRNRPKNIQYF
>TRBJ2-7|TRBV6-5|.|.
TGTGCCAGCAGCCGGACGTCACCCCGCGAGCAGTACTTC
CASSRTSPREQYF
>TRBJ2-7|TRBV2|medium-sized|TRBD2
TGTGCCAGCAGGGTGGGACTAGCGGGAAGCGACGAGCAGTACTTC
CASRVGLAGSDEQYF
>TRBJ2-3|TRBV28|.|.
TGTGCCAGCAGTTTTCCCCCTGGGGCGTTCAATAGTGTATGGGATACGCAGTATTTT
CASSFPPGAFNSVWDTQYF
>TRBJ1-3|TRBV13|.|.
TGTGCCAGCAGCTTAAGCCGTGGGGCCGGGAACACCATATATTTT
CASSLSRGAGNTIYF
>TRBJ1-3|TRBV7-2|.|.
TGTGCCAGCAGCTCGCCCGTCCTAACAGACACCATATATTTT
CASSSPVLTDTIYF
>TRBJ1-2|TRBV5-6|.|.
TGTGCCAGCAGCTTGGGGAAAAATGGCTACACCTTC
CASSLGKNGYTF
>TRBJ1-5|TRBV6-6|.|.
TGTGCCAGCAGGGGCAATCAGCCCCAGCATTTT
CASRGNQPQHF
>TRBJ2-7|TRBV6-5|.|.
TGTGCCAGCAGCTATAGATCGAGGTCGTACTTC
CASSYRSRSYF
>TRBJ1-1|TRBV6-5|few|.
TGTGCCAGCAGTTACGGGGAGGTGAACACTGAAGCTTTCTTT
CASSYGEVNTEAFF
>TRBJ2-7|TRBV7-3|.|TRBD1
TGTGCCAGCAGTACCGGGACAGGGCCCAACGAGCAGTACTTC
CASSTGTGPNEQYF
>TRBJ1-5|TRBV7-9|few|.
TGTGCCAGCAGCTCCGGCGCCTTAAATCAGCCCCAGCATTTT
CASSSGALNQPQHF
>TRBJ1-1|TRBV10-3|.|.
TGTGCCATCAGTCCCGGGGCTACGAACACTGAAGCTTTCTTT
CAISPGATNTEAFF
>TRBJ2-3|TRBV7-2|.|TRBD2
TGTGCCAGCAGCCCCCGACTAGCGGGAACAGATACGCAGTATTTT
CASSPRLAGTDTQYF
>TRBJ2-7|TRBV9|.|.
TGTGCCAGCAGCGGAACCCTTGGAGGAAGGGACGAGCAGTACTTC
CASSGTLGGRDEQYF
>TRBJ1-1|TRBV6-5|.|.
TGTGCCAGCAGTTACAGGGAGAGCACTGAAGCTTTCTTT
CASSYRESTEAFF
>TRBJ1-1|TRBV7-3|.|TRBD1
TGTGCCAGCAGCCCACAGGGGAGCACTGAAGCTTTCTTT
CASSPQGSTEAFF
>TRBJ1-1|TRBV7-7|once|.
TGTGCCAGCAGCCCAAACCCAGGGACTGAAGCTTTCTTT
CASSPNPGTEAFF
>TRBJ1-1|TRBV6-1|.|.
TGTGCCAGCAGTCCGGCAGGGTGGTTGAACACTGAAGCTTTCTTT
CASSPAGWLNTEAFF
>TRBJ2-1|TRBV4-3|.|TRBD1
TGCGCCAGCAGCCAAGAAATACAGGGGGCGCTTAGCAATGAGCAGTTCTTC
CASSQEIQGALSNEQFF
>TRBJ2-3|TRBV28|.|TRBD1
TGTGCCAGCAGCCCTACACCGGACAGGGGGCGCCCAGATACGCAGTATTTT
CASSPTPDRGRPDTQYF
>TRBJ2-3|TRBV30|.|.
TGTGCCTGGGGTCGAGACCCCGGGACGCAGTATTTT
CAWGRDPGTQYF
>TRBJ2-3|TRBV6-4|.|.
TGTGCCAGCAGTATCAGGGTTCGGGATACGCAGTATTTT
CASSIRVRDTQYF
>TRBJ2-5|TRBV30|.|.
TGTGCCTGGAGTGTCTTGGCAGGCCCCCAAGAGACCCAGTACTTC
CAWSVLAGPQETQYF
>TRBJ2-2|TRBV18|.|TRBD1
TGTGCCAGCTCACGGACAGGGGTTAGCACCGGGGAGCTGTTTTTT
CASSRTGVSTGELFF
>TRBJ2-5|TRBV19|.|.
TGTGCCAGTAGTACGGCGGCCCAAGAGACCCAGTACTTC
CASSTAAQETQYF
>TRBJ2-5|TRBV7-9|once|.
TGTGCCAGCAGCTTAGTGGGACAAGAGACCCAGTACTTC
CASSLVGQETQYF
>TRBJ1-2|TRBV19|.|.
TGTGCCAGTAGTCCCCGGGACGCGGCCCCCCGGTACACCTTC
CASSPRDAAPRYTF
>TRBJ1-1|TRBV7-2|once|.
TGTGCCAGCAGCTTCACATGGGGCGGTGAAGCTTTCTTT
CASSFTWGGEAFF
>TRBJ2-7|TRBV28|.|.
TGTGCCAGCATTGACCCCAGGACCTACGAGCAGTACTTC
CASIDPRTYEQYF
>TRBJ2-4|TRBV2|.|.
TGTGCCAGCAGTGTCGGGATCCTGGAGTACTTC
CASSVGILEYF
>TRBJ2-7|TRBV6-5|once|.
TGTGCCAGCAGTTACTCGACCTACGAGCAGTACTTC
CASSYSTYEQYF
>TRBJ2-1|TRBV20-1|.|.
TGCAGTGCTAGCCGTACGAATGAGCAGTTCTTC
CSASRTNEQFF
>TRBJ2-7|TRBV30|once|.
TGTGCCTGGAGCGGACCCTCAATCTACGAGCAGTACTTC
CAWSGPSIYEQYF
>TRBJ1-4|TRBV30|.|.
TGTGCCTGGAGTGCCAACTTGCCAAATGAAAAACTGTTTTTT
CAWSANLPNEKLFF
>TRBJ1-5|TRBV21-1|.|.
TGTGCCAGCAGCAAAACAGGGGAACGGGATCAGCCCCGGCATTTT
CASSKTGERDQPRHF
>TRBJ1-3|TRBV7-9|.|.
TGTGCCAGCACCCGGGGCGTAAACACCATATATTTT
CASTRGVNTIYF
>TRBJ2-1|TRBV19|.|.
TGTGCCAGTAGCGCCATTTATGGCTACAATGAGCAGTTCTTC
CASSAIYGYNEQFF
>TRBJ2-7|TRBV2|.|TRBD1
TGTGCCAGCAGCGAACACCATCCCGGGACAGACACCTACGAGCAGTACTTC
CASSEHHPGTDTYEQYF
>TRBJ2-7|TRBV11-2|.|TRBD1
TGTGCCAGCAGCTCAGGACAGGGGGCGAGTGAGCAGTACTTC
CASSSGQGASEQYF
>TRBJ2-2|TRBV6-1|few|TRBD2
TGTGCCAGCAGACTGACTAGCCTGAACACCGGGGAGCTGTTTTTT
CASRLTSLNTGELFF
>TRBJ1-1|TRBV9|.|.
TGTGCCAGCAGCGAAGGTACCCTGGGGAACACTGAAGCTTTCTTT
CASSEGTLGNTEAFF
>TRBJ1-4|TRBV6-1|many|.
TGTGCCAGCAGTCCTTCGGGGGTAGGTGAAAAACTGTTTTTT
CASSPSGVGEKLFF
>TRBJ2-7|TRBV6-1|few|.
TGTGCCAGCAGTGAAGCGCGGAACTACGAGCAGTACTTC
CASSEARNYEQYF
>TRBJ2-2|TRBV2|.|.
TGTGCCAGCGCAGGGCCTAACACCGGGGAGCTGTTTTTT
CASAGPNTGELFF
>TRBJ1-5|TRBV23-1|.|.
TGCGCCAGTAACCTTGGCGTCGCCCAGCATTTT
CASNLGVAQHF
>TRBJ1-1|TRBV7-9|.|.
TGTGCCAGCAGCCTCGGGGAGAACACTGAAGCTTTCTTT
CASSLGENTEAFF
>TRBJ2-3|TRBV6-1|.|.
TGTGCCAGCAGTGTAGGACCAGGGGCAGATACGCAGTATTTT
CASSVGPGADTQYF
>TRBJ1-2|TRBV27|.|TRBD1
TGTGCCAGCAGTTTCGGACAGGGACAAACATATGGCTACACCTTC
CASSFGQGQTYGYTF